The rows below give T cell receptor beta chains drawn from one sample of a study of blood T cell repertoires in COVID-19. TCRdb keeps only in-frame clones here, not all; method: immunoSEQ multiplex PCR. The sample has about 40,000 clones; roughly nine tenths are singletons. Sequencing input: peripheral blood. Receptor source: a human donor in a cohort sampled during active COVID-19. Each CDR3 is given with its conserved first and last residue. D genes are given only for firm matches. Clone size is given for some rows only: seen once, a few or many times, or a class if the clone is expanded.

V gene: TRBV6-1; J gene: TRBJ2-1; clone size: .; D gene: TRBD1; CDR3 protein: CASSEQGTVFYNEQFF; CDR3 DNA: TGTGCCAGCAGTGAACAGGGGACAGTGTTTTACAATGAGCAGTTCTTC
V gene: TRBV4-1; J gene: TRBJ1-6; clone size: once; D gene: TRBD1; CDR3 protein: CASSQTGGSDSPLHF; CDR3 DNA: TGCGCCAGCAGCCAGACAGGGGGTTCGGATTCACCCCTCCACTTT
V gene: TRBV4-1; J gene: TRBJ1-2; clone size: .; D gene: .; CDR3 protein: CASSQEGQNPYGYTF; CDR3 DNA: TGCGCCAGCAGCCAAGAGGGGCAGAATCCCTATGGCTACACCTTC
V gene: TRBV11-2; J gene: TRBJ2-7; clone size: .; D gene: TRBD1; CDR3 protein: CASSLGGGPWDSLTYEQYF; CDR3 DNA: TGTGCCAGCAGCTTAGGGGGCGGGCCCTGGGACAGTTTGACCTACGAGCAGTACTTC
V gene: TRBV23-1; J gene: TRBJ2-7; clone size: few; D gene: TRBD1; CDR3 protein: CASSPRQGLIYEQYF; CDR3 DNA: TGCGCCAGCAGTCCGCGACAGGGTTTAATCTACGAGCAGTACTTC
V gene: TRBV6-1; J gene: TRBJ2-3; clone size: once; D gene: .; CDR3 protein: CASSESGIGSNTQYF; CDR3 DNA: TGTGCCAGCAGTGAATCAGGGATAGGTTCTAATACGCAGTATTTT
V gene: TRBV27; J gene: TRBJ2-1; clone size: once; D gene: .; CDR3 protein: CASRSLTRDEQFF; CDR3 DNA: TGTGCCAGCAGAAGTCTAACGAGGGATGAGCAGTTCTTC
V gene: TRBV6-5; J gene: TRBJ2-1; clone size: .; D gene: TRBD1; CDR3 protein: CASSLEGAGEQFF; CDR3 DNA: TGTGCCAGCAGTTTAGAGGGGGCGGGTGAGCAGTTCTTC
V gene: TRBV19; J gene: TRBJ1-1; clone size: .; D gene: .; CDR3 protein: CASRAPDSPTSGRAFF; CDR3 DNA: TGTGCCAGTAGAGCACCGGACAGTCCAACCTCGGGTAGAGCTTTCTTT
V gene: TRBV19; J gene: TRBJ2-7; clone size: once; D gene: .; CDR3 protein: CASSHTGSQQYF; CDR3 DNA: TGTGCCAGTAGTCACACAGGGTCTCAGCAGTACTTC
V gene: TRBV11-2; J gene: TRBJ1-1; clone size: .; D gene: .; CDR3 protein: CASSLSGRRGTEAFF; CDR3 DNA: TGTGCCAGCAGCTTAAGCGGGAGGCGCGGCACTGAAGCTTTCTTT
V gene: TRBV6-6; J gene: TRBJ2-7; clone size: .; D gene: .; CDR3 protein: CASSPGGRNTYEQYF; CDR3 DNA: TGTGCCAGCAGCCCCGGAGGGCGGAACACCTACGAGCAGTACTTC
V gene: TRBV5-6; J gene: TRBJ1-1; clone size: .; D gene: TRBD1; CDR3 protein: CASSQGAGDTEAFF; CDR3 DNA: TGTGCCAGCAGCCAGGGGGCCGGGGACACTGAAGCTTTCTTT
V gene: TRBV4-2; J gene: TRBJ2-7; clone size: .; D gene: TRBD2; CDR3 protein: CASSQELAGGHLYEQYF; CDR3 DNA: TGTGCCAGCAGCCAAGAGCTAGCGGGGGGTCATCTCTACGAGCAGTACTTC
V gene: TRBV19; J gene: TRBJ1-1; clone size: once; D gene: TRBD1; CDR3 protein: CASSIASTDRALVERAEAFF; CDR3 DNA: TGTGCCAGTAGTATCGCCTCGACGGACAGGGCTTTAGTTGAAAGGGCTGAAGCTTTCTTT
V gene: TRBV5-8; J gene: TRBJ2-7; clone size: .; D gene: TRBD2; CDR3 protein: CASSWGLAGTHF; CDR3 DNA: TGTGCCAGCAGCTGGGGACTAGCTGGGACTCACTTC
V gene: TRBV6-2/TRBV6-3; J gene: TRBJ2-7; clone size: .; D gene: .; CDR3 protein: CASSLEGLNYEQYF; CDR3 DNA: TGTGCCAGCAGCCTCGAGGGACTCAACTACGAGCAGTACTTC
V gene: TRBV7-2; J gene: TRBJ2-3; clone size: .; D gene: .; CDR3 protein: CASSLPVTDTQYF; CDR3 DNA: TGTGCCAGCAGCTTGCCAGTGACAGATACGCAGTATTTT
V gene: TRBV19; J gene: TRBJ2-7; clone size: .; D gene: TRBD1; CDR3 protein: CASSVPGQGSEQYF; CDR3 DNA: TGTGCCAGTAGTGTACCGGGACAGGGAAGCGAGCAGTACTTC
V gene: TRBV18; J gene: TRBJ1-4; clone size: .; D gene: .; CDR3 protein: CASSQGTPATNEKLFF; CDR3 DNA: TGTGCCAGCTCACAGGGGACACCCGCAACTAATGAAAAACTGTTTTTT
V gene: TRBV27; J gene: TRBJ1-2; clone size: .; D gene: TRBD1; CDR3 protein: CASSLVLGQGTYDGYTF; CDR3 DNA: TGTGCCAGCAGTTTAGTGCTAGGACAGGGGACGTACGATGGCTACACCTTC
V gene: TRBV6-5; J gene: TRBJ1-1; clone size: .; D gene: .; CDR3 protein: CASSDSRNTEAFF; CDR3 DNA: TGTGCCAGTTCGGACAGTAGGAACACTGAAGCTTTCTTT
V gene: TRBV5-6; J gene: TRBJ1-4; clone size: .; D gene: TRBD1; CDR3 protein: CASSSTYRGANEKLFF; CDR3 DNA: TGTGCCAGCAGCTCCACTTACAGGGGTGCTAATGAAAAACTGTTTTTT
V gene: TRBV2; J gene: TRBJ1-1; clone size: .; D gene: TRBD1; CDR3 protein: CASSPGQAYTEAFF; CDR3 DNA: TGTGCCAGCAGTCCCGGACAGGCGTACACTGAAGCTTTCTTT
V gene: TRBV19; J gene: TRBJ1-5; clone size: few; D gene: TRBD1; CDR3 protein: CASSIPGQGGQPQHF; CDR3 DNA: TGTGCCAGTAGTATTCCGGGACAGGGAGGCCAGCCCCAGCATTTT
V gene: TRBV6-5; J gene: TRBJ1-2; clone size: .; D gene: .; CDR3 protein: CASSYSEVTGGYTF; CDR3 DNA: TGTGCCAGCAGTTACTCGGAGGTTACGGGTGGCTACACCTTC
V gene: TRBV6-6; J gene: TRBJ2-1; clone size: .; D gene: .; CDR3 protein: CASSYSRQFNEQFF; CDR3 DNA: TGTGCCAGCAGTTACTCGCGGCAGTTCAATGAGCAGTTCTTC
V gene: TRBV11-2; J gene: TRBJ1-6; clone size: few; D gene: .; CDR3 protein: CASARTRVNSPLHF; CDR3 DNA: TGTGCCAGCGCTCGCACCAGGGTCAATTCACCCCTCCACTTT
V gene: TRBV4-3; J gene: TRBJ1-5; clone size: .; D gene: TRBD1; CDR3 protein: CASSQDIAGGSQPQHF; CDR3 DNA: TGCGCCAGCAGCCAAGACATTGCAGGGGGCAGTCAGCCCCAGCATTTT
V gene: TRBV7-9; J gene: TRBJ1-1; clone size: .; D gene: .; CDR3 protein: CASSFGDMNTEAFF; CDR3 DNA: TGTGCCAGCAGCTTCGGGGATATGAACACTGAAGCTTTCTTT
V gene: TRBV11-2; J gene: TRBJ2-7; clone size: once; D gene: .; CDR3 protein: CASSVDILYEQYF; CDR3 DNA: TGTGCCAGCAGCGTCGACATTCTCTACGAGCAGTACTTC
V gene: TRBV5-6; J gene: TRBJ2-7; clone size: .; D gene: .; CDR3 protein: CASSRRRTGDGQYF; CDR3 DNA: TGTGCCAGCAGCCGACGCCGGACGGGGGACGGGCAGTACTTC
V gene: TRBV3-1/TRBV3-2; J gene: TRBJ1-2; clone size: .; D gene: TRBD1; CDR3 protein: CASSPRDRGIHGYTF; CDR3 DNA: TGTGCCAGCAGCCCCCGGGACAGGGGGATACATGGCTACACCTTC
V gene: TRBV7-9; J gene: TRBJ1-5; clone size: .; D gene: .; CDR3 protein: CATADSNSNQPQHF; CDR3 DNA: TGTGCCACAGCGGACAGCAATAGCAATCAGCCCCAGCATTTT
V gene: TRBV5-5; J gene: TRBJ1-6; clone size: .; D gene: .; CDR3 protein: CASSLAGFDSPLHF; CDR3 DNA: TGTGCCAGCAGCTTGGCGGGGTTCGATTCACCCCTCCACTTT
V gene: TRBV2; J gene: TRBJ1-2; clone size: .; D gene: TRBD1; CDR3 protein: CASSQDRVANYGYTF; CDR3 DNA: TGTGCCAGCAGTCAGGACAGGGTTGCTAACTATGGCTACACCTTC
V gene: TRBV6-2/TRBV6-3; J gene: TRBJ1-5; clone size: .; D gene: .; CDR3 protein: CASSYKRTDQPQHF; CDR3 DNA: TGTGCCAGCAGTTACAAGAGGACAGATCAGCCCCAGCATTTT
V gene: TRBV6-6; J gene: TRBJ1-2; clone size: .; D gene: .; CDR3 protein: CASRPGKANYGYTF; CDR3 DNA: TGTGCCAGCAGACCCGGTAAAGCTAACTATGGCTACACCTTC
V gene: TRBV14; J gene: TRBJ1-2; clone size: once; D gene: .; CDR3 protein: CASSLQGRLGGYTF; CDR3 DNA: TGTGCCAGCAGTCTACAGGGAAGGCTAGGCGGCTACACCTTC
V gene: TRBV18; J gene: TRBJ1-1; clone size: .; D gene: .; CDR3 protein: CASSPTELTEAFF; CDR3 DNA: TGTGCCAGCTCACCAACAGAACTCACTGAAGCTTTCTTT
V gene: TRBV6-2/TRBV6-3; J gene: TRBJ2-7; clone size: few; D gene: .; CDR3 protein: CASSRRLNEQYF; CDR3 DNA: TGTGCCAGCAGTCGCAGACTAAACGAGCAGTACTTC
V gene: TRBV11-2; J gene: TRBJ2-1; clone size: .; D gene: .; CDR3 protein: CASTPGWGVTHNEQFF; CDR3 DNA: TGTGCCAGCACCCCCGGGTGGGGAGTCACCCACAATGAGCAGTTCTTC
V gene: TRBV5-5; J gene: TRBJ1-3; clone size: .; D gene: .; CDR3 protein: CASRHGTTGNTIYF; CDR3 DNA: TGTGCCAGCAGACATGGGACAACTGGAAACACCATATATTTT
V gene: TRBV11-2; J gene: TRBJ1-5; clone size: .; D gene: .; CDR3 protein: CASSLDGSSDQPQHF; CDR3 DNA: TGTGCCAGCAGCTTAGACGGGAGTAGCGATCAGCCCCAGCATTTT
V gene: TRBV18; J gene: TRBJ1-1; clone size: .; D gene: TRBD1; CDR3 protein: CASSPGTGGLSTEAFF; CDR3 DNA: TGTGCCAGCTCCCCCGGGACAGGGGGCCTCAGCACTGAAGCTTTCTTT
V gene: TRBV6-5; J gene: TRBJ1-2; clone size: .; D gene: .; CDR3 protein: CASSYSHGGTGGYTF; CDR3 DNA: TGTGCCAGCAGTTACTCCCACGGAGGAACGGGCGGCTACACCTTC
V gene: TRBV18; J gene: TRBJ1-1; clone size: .; D gene: .; CDR3 protein: CASSSNRVQNGNTEAFF; CDR3 DNA: TGTGCCAGCTCATCCAACAGGGTCCAAAATGGTAACACTGAAGCTTTCTTT
V gene: TRBV24-1; J gene: TRBJ1-2; clone size: once; D gene: TRBD1; CDR3 protein: CATSAPDRNNYGYTF; CDR3 DNA: TGTGCCACCAGTGCCCCGGACAGGAATAACTATGGCTACACCTTC
V gene: TRBV5-4; J gene: TRBJ1-5; clone size: few; D gene: .; CDR3 protein: CASSPGPPGGQPQHF; CDR3 DNA: TGTGCCAGCAGCCCGGGTCCCCCCGGGGGGCAGCCCCAGCATTTT
V gene: TRBV7-9; J gene: TRBJ1-2; clone size: .; D gene: TRBD1; CDR3 protein: CASSSPDRGSNYGYTF; CDR3 DNA: TGTGCCAGCAGCTCCCCGGACAGGGGTTCTAACTATGGCTACACCTTC
V gene: TRBV7-9; J gene: TRBJ2-7; clone size: .; D gene: TRBD1; CDR3 protein: CASSYLTGGAYEQYF; CDR3 DNA: TGTGCCAGCAGCTATTTGACAGGGGGGGCCTACGAGCAGTACTTC
V gene: TRBV7-9; J gene: TRBJ2-7; clone size: .; D gene: .; CDR3 protein: CASSLTGPAYEQYF; CDR3 DNA: TGTGCCAGCAGCTTAACTGGGCCGGCCTACGAGCAGTACTTC
V gene: TRBV3-1/TRBV3-2; J gene: TRBJ1-2; clone size: once; D gene: .; CDR3 protein: CASSQEILYGYTF; CDR3 DNA: TGTGCCAGCAGCCAAGAAATACTCTATGGCTACACCTTC
V gene: TRBV7-2; J gene: TRBJ1-1; clone size: .; D gene: .; CDR3 protein: CASSLKSGRDTEAFF; CDR3 DNA: TGTGCCAGCAGCTTAAAGTCGGGGAGGGACACTGAAGCTTTCTTT
V gene: TRBV6-5; J gene: TRBJ2-1; clone size: .; D gene: .; CDR3 protein: CASRSTTSEQFF; CDR3 DNA: TGTGCCAGCAGGTCCACTACAAGTGAGCAGTTCTTC
V gene: TRBV6-2/TRBV6-3; J gene: TRBJ1-1; clone size: once; D gene: .; CDR3 protein: CASSYPHTNTEAFF; CDR3 DNA: TGTGCCAGCAGTTACCCACACACGAACACTGAAGCTTTCTTT
V gene: TRBV11-2; J gene: TRBJ2-2; clone size: once; D gene: TRBD1; CDR3 protein: CASRVPRDRGNTGELFF; CDR3 DNA: TGTGCCAGCAGGGTACCAAGGGACAGGGGGAACACCGGGGAGCTGTTTTTT